This T cell receptor (beta chain) was profiled in a study of T cell responses to AZD1222 COVID-19 vaccine. Regarding the study as a whole: CD4 TCRs associated with vaccination spanned spike, dominating at 160-218 and 743-854.

TCRdb's table, derived via immunoSEQ multiplex PCR, lists solely in-frame clones and lacks some. The repertoire consists of roughly 180,000 clones, with approximately 95% occurring once and the leading ten covering roughly 1%. To note about this clone: Its antigen is unknown.

Here the sequenced sample was peripheral blood, taken 28 days after the second dose of the MenACWY control vaccine. The clonotype comes from an adult who received the MenACWY meningococcal vaccine as a control.

CDR3 coding DNA: TGCGCCAGCAGTGAGTCGATTTGGGGACCGCCCGAGCAGTACTTC. As protein: CASSESIWGPPEQYF. This chain links TRBV10-1 with TRBJ2-7; D may match TRBD1 or TRBD2 (5 bases each). Trimming stripped 0 bases from V and 6 bases from J, with 15 bases between. Germline CDR1 reads WNHNN; CDR2 reads SYGVQD (reference sequence). The CDR3 is 15 amino acids.